This T cell receptor (beta chain) was sequenced in a study of tumour-infiltrating T cells in Burkitt lymphoma. At the level of the study: All epidemiological Burkitt lymphoma subtypes were represented in the cohort. Repertoire clonality predicted overall and progression-free survival. The study, taken as a whole, reports: Several public clonotypes were shared across many Burkitt lymphoma patients.

This table comes from immunoSEQ multiplex PCR, and its TCRdb copy is limited to in-frame clones, with some not included. This sample carries tens of thousands of clones, less than 40% of them seen once, and the ten largest clones take 2.5% to 3.5%. In the case of this clone: The target antigen is unknown.

Germline CDR1 LGHNA, CDR2 YSLEER. The CDR3 is 15 residues long. The V end was cut by 0 bases, the J end by 7 bases, with 12 bases between. The receptor was derived from a human donor with Burkitt lymphoma. The sequenced sample was tumor tissue. V and J are TRBV4-3 and TRBJ1-4; a weak D match, TRBD1 (6 bases). The CDR3 DNA is TGCGCCAGCAGCCAAGACGGCAGGGGAGGTGAAAAACTGTTTTTT. This gives the protein CASSQDGRGGEKLFF.